One sample yielded the 27 T cell receptor beta chains listed below, sequenced in a study of tumor-infiltrating lymphocytes in primary liver carcinoma. Total RNA amounting to 500 ng was the source from which TCR beta cDNA was made with a constant-region primer. Sequencing libraries for TCR beta derived from three nested multiplex PCR rounds that used slightly modified ARM-PCR. It was with TRBV1-TRBV30 forward primers and a C-beta reverse primer that the first two PCR rounds were run, at roughly 9 cycles each. TCRdb called the multiplex PCR reads again in MiXCR, with one record for every CDR3 protein. This sample carries fewer than 40,000 distinct CDR3 sequences, around two thirds of them seen once, and the ten largest clones take 30% to 40%. Starting material for RNA and DNA co-extraction consisted of about 17-34 mg of unsorted bulk tissue. The source material was liver tumor tissue from sampling region 3. Subset in this sample: tumor region T3, left-lateral pole. These receptors were taken from a woman in her twenties or thirties with primary liver carcinoma and hepatitis B virus infection.

This clonotype is medium-sized within its sample. The V gene is TRBV6-6, the J gene TRBJ2-6, with 8 bases lining up with TRBD1. J gave up 5 bases and V 8 bases, and 8 bases lay outside the gene matches. Looked up from germline, CDR1 is MNHNY and CDR2 is SVGAGI (reference sequence). The length of the CDR3 is 15 residues. CDR3 nucleotide sequence: TGTGCCAGCTTCCTCGGACAGGGTAGGGCCAACGTCCTGACTTTC. This gives the protein CASFLGQGRANVLTF.

This clonotype was observed a few times. V gene TRBV11-1 combines with J gene TRBJ2-1; no reliable D call. The V end lost 3 bases, the J end lost 11 bases, and 14 bases lay between the germline ends. The germline gives CDR1 SGHAT, CDR2 FQDESV (reference sequence). CDR3 length: 13 amino acids. The CDR3 DNA sequence: TGTGCCAGCAGCTTCGGCACGGGTAATAAGCAGTTCTTC. Translated: CASSFGTGNKQFF.

About this clonotype: This could be a read error, since a much larger clone is one nucleotide away. The CDR3 end shows no conserved phenylalanine or tryptophan, and so a read error is likely. The chain has TRBV12-3 or TRBV12-4 and TRBJ2-2; D remains unclear. The CDR3 is 16 residues long. V was shortened by 3 bases and J by 1 base, with 12 bases between the two germline ends. In nucleotides, the CDR3 is TGTGCCAGCAGTTTCCCCGGACGGCTGAACACCGGGGAGCTGTTTCTT. This sequence encodes CASSFPGRLNTGELFL.

Regarding this clonotype: Just one base apart from a much larger clone, this may be a read error. This rearrangement joins TRBV29-1 to TRBJ2-2, with TRBD2 identical over 11 bases. The CDR3 sequence is 17 residues long. Germline values: CDR1 SQVTM, CDR2 ANQGSEA. Germline trimming cut 5 bases from V and 1 base from J; bases unmatched to any gene: 9. The CDR3 protein is CSVKGLAGGRNTGELFF. For the CDR3, the DNA is TGCAGCGTTAAGGGGCTAGCGGGAGGCCGGAACACCGGGGAGCTGTTTTTT.

V is TRBV6-5 and J is TRBJ2-7, with D possibly matching TRBD1 (6 bases). Trimming took off 2 bases at V and 12 bases at J, with 23 bases between the two ends. CDR1 is MNHEY and CDR2 is SVGAGI in the germline V gene. The CDR3 runs 15 residues. The CDR3 sequence: CASSYKDSNSYELYF. CDR3 coding DNA: TGTGCCAGCAGTTACAAGGACAGCAACTCCTACGAGTTGTACTTC.

Points on this clonotype: The junction and the germline gene differ at one end; a read error may be behind it. The chain links TRBV11-2 to TRBJ1-2, with D unclear. CDR3 length: 17 amino acids. The V gene's germline CDR1 is SGHAT and CDR2 FQNNGV. CDR3 DNA: TGTGCCAGCAGCTTAGACCCGATCAGGTCGCTGCGCTATGGCTACACCTTT. The encoded protein is CASSLDPIRSLRYGYTF.

A note on this clonotype: Germline and junction disagree at one end, which may indicate a read error. The chain employs TRBV12-3 or TRBV12-4 and TRBJ1-5, with D hard to call. The CDR3 is made up of 13 amino acids. CDR3 DNA: TGTGCCAGCAGTTTGTTGGAGTCTCAGCCTCAGCATTTC. Its protein is CASSLLESQPQHF.

In this sample, this clonotype is medium-sized. This rearrangement joins TRBV4-3 to TRBJ2-1; 11 nucleotides line up with TRBD1. The CDR3 is made up of 16 amino acids. Germline V lookup: CDR1 LGHNA, CDR2 YSLEER. Unmatched junction bases numbered 5, after V lost 0 bases and J lost 7 bases. The CDR3 DNA reads as TGCGCCAGCAGCCAAGACTCGGGGACAGGGGGGAATGAGCAGTTCTTC. Protein: CASSQDSGTGGNEQFF.

Regarding this clonotype: This could be a read error, since a much larger clone is one nucleotide away. The gene calls are TRBV6-1 and TRBJ2-3; D tentatively fits TRBD1 or TRBD2 (7 bases each). The V gene's germline CDR1 is MNHNS and CDR2 SASEGT. The CDR3 consists of 18 residues. CDR3: CASSDLHATGRVQDTQYF. The CDR3 DNA sequence: TGTGCCAGCAGTGACCTTCATGCGACAGGGAGGGTTCAAGATACGCAGTATTTC.

On this clonotype itself: Relative to the germline gene, one junction end is altered; a read error may explain this. J is TRBJ1-1 and V is TRBV11-2; tentatively, D is TRBD1 (6 bases). CDR1 is SGHAT, CDR2 FQNNGV, per germline. The CDR3 has 14 amino acids. DNA of the CDR3: TGTGCCAGCAGATATATAGGGGGGAGGGCTGTAGCTTACTTT. Translation: CASRYIGGRAVAYF.

As for this clonotype: Mismatch with germline at one junction end may stem from a read error. The chain links TRBV4-3 to TRBJ2-1; TRBD2 matches 7 bases. The germline V gene encodes CDR1 LGHNA and CDR2 YSLEER. The CDR3 spans 16 residues. The CDR3 DNA reads as TGCGCCGGCAGCCAAGATTGGGACTACGCATACAATGAGCAGCTCTTC. Translated: CAGSQDWDYAYNEQLF.

The V gene is TRBV6-5, the J gene TRBJ2-7; maybe TRBD1 (6 bases). V shed 0 bases and J shed 8 bases, with 20 bases lying between them. Germline assignment: CDR1 MNHEY and CDR2 SVGAGI. This CDR3 is 16 amino acids long. This CDR3 is CASSYSMETGSYKQYF. CDR3 bases: TGTGCCAGCAGTTACTCGATGGAGACAGGCTCCTATAAGCAGTACTTC.

Points on this clonotype: The missing conserved phenylalanine or tryptophan at the end of this CDR3 makes a read error likely. CDR3 in amino acids: CASSLDGTGVTDTQYS. CDR3 DNA sequence: TGTGCCAGCAGCTTAGATGGGACGGGAGTCACAGATACGCAGTATTCT. The chain joins TRBV11-2 to TRBJ2-3; D is perhaps TRBD2 (6 bases). This CDR3 is built from 16 residues. The V end lost 0 bases, the J end lost 2 bases, and 12 bases lay between the germline ends. In germline, CDR1 is SGHAT, CDR2 FQNNGV.

This chain uses TRBV11-3 with TRBJ2-3; D unclear. The ends were cut back, 2 bases at V and 5 bases at J, with 20 bases in the middle. The CDR3 runs to 17 residues. Looked up from germline, CDR1 is SGHNT and CDR2 is YENEEA. CDR3: CASSLSFRPLRIDTQYF. As DNA, the CDR3 is TGTGCCAGCAGCTTATCGTTTCGGCCGCTGCGGATAGATACGCAGTATTTT.

This clonotype was picked up many times. V usage is TRBV9 and J usage is TRBJ2-1; TRBD2 matches 9 bases. V gave up 4 bases and J gave up 2 bases; unmatched junction bases: 10. There are 17 residues in the CDR3. The germline V gene has CDR1 SGDLS and CDR2 YYNGEE. The CDR3 protein is CASSPWELAGTYNEQFF. The CDR3, as DNA: TGTGCCAGCAGCCCATGGGAACTAGCGGGCACCTACAATGAGCAGTTCTTC.

With respect to this clonotype: This may stem from a read error, because a much larger clone lies one nucleotide away. DNA of the CDR3: TGTGCCAGCAGCTTAACCAGCCTCAATCAGCCCCAGGATTTT. Translated: CASSLTSLNQPQDF. The chain combines TRBV7-9 with TRBJ1-5; D remains ambiguous. Germline V gene lookup returns CDR1 SEHNR and CDR2 FQNEAQ (reference sequence). The CDR3 spans 14 residues. Full variable domain (remainder filled in from reference TRBV7-9 and TRBJ1-5): DTGVSQNPRHKITKRGQNVTFRCDPISEHNRLYWYRQTLGQGPEFLTYFQNEAQLEKSRLLSDRFSAERPKGSFSTLEIQRTEQGDSAMYLCASSLTSLNQPQDFGDGTRLSIL.

In regard to this clonotype: Germline is not matched at one junction end, which may reflect a read error. V gene TRBV7-9 combines with J gene TRBJ2-7; the D gene is possibly TRBD1 (6 bases). The CDR3 contains 10 residues. Per the germline V gene, CDR1 is SEHNR and CDR2 is FQNEAQ (reference sequence). The CDR3 DNA reads as TGTGTTAGCAGCTTAACAGGGCTGTATTTC. Its protein is CVSSLTGLYF.

About this clonotype itself: A single base separates this from a much larger clone, so it may be a read error. The chain uses TRBV11-2 and TRBJ2-3, with D perhaps TRBD2 (5 bases). This CDR3 region has 12 residues. CDR1 and CDR2 (germline): SGHAT, FQNNGV. Trimming removed 9 bases from V and 8 bases from J, with 15 bases in between. The CDR3 loop reads CARNPWAGTQYF. The CDR3 DNA is TGTGCCAGGAACCCCTGGGCGGGTACGCAGTATTTT.

As regards this clonotype: Given a much more abundant clone one base away, this may be a read error. The chain employs TRBV19 and TRBJ2-5, with D unclear. This CDR3 spans 15 amino acids. Germline CDR1 LNHDA, CDR2 SQIVND (reference sequence). V lost 8 bases to trimming and J lost 1 base, with 17 bases between them. CDR3 residues: CASSRFQSRQETQYF. The CDR3, as DNA: TGTGCCAGTTCCCGCTTTCAGAGCCGCCAAGAGACCCAGTACTTC.

This clonotype was observed a single time. The junction departs from the called germline gene at one end, perhaps through a read error. The rearrangement links TRBV11-3 to TRBJ2-1; 14 bases match TRBD2. The CDR3 contains 14 residues. Per germline, CDR1 SGHNT and CDR2 YENEEA. CDR3 nucleotides: TGCCGGCAGCCGACTAGCGGGGGGGGGTATGAGCAGTTCTTC. Translated: CRQPTSGGGYEQFF.

Points on this clonotype: One junction end disagrees with the germline gene, perhaps due to a read error. For the CDR3, the DNA is TGCAGCGCCCTAAGGGAATACAATGGGCAGTTCTTT. It specifies CSALREYNGQFF. The chain is built from TRBV29-1 and TRBJ2-1; D is uncertain. This CDR3 spans 12 amino acids. Germline CDR1 and CDR2: SQVTM and ANQGSEA.

Turning to this clonotype: Germline and junction disagree at one end, which may indicate a read error. The genes are TRBV6-5 and TRBJ1-3; no clear D gene. The CDR3 contains 12 residues. Germline V gene data show CDR1 as MNHEY and CDR2 as SVGAGI. The CDR3: CVSVCPGNTLYF. The CDR3 DNA reads as TGTGTCAGCGTGTGCCCTGGAAACACCTTATATTTT.

About this clonotype: Sequence at one end of the junction differs from germline and may be a read error. The chain has TRBV11-2 and TRBJ2-7; TRBD1 aligns across 9 bases. CDR3 size: 14 residues. Germline loops: CDR1 SGHAT, CDR2 FQNNGV. CDR3 bases: TGTGTCAGCAGCTTACAAGCGGGACAGGGCGAGCAGTACTTC. This encodes CVSSLQAGQGEQYF.

This clonotype was recorded at least ten times. This chain connects TRBV11-2 to TRBJ2-3, with 7 positions matching TRBD2. Trimming removed 6 bases from V and 1 base from J; junction bases left unmatched: 7. Germline CDR1 reads SGHAT; CDR2 reads FQNNGV. The length of the CDR3 is 15 residues. CDR3 region: CASRQEAGGTDTQYF. The CDR3 DNA reads TGTGCCAGCAGACAAGAGGCGGGAGGCACAGATACGCAGTATTTT.

With regard to this clonotype: One junction end disagrees with the germline gene, perhaps due to a read error. The CDR3 loop reads CASSQIVAGASDERFF. CDR3 in DNA: TGCGCCAGCAGCCAAATCGTAGCGGGAGCCAGTGATGAGCGGTTCTTC. This chain links TRBV4-3 with TRBJ2-1; TRBD2 matches at 9 bases. The CDR3 covers 16 residues. Per the germline V gene, CDR1 is LGHNA and CDR2 is YSLEER.

As concerns this clonotype: The germline gene is not matched at one end of the junction; a read error may be the cause. The V call is TRBV11-2, the J call TRBJ2-7; 8 bases are shared with TRBD2. CDR1 is SGHAT and CDR2 is FQNNGV in the germline V gene. The CDR3 contains 16 residues. In DNA form, the CDR3 reads TGCGCCAGCAGCTTAGTGATGGGACCAGCGGGGGAAGAGCAGTACTTC. Amino acids: CASSLVMGPAGEEQYF.

The chain recombines TRBV4-3 with TRBJ2-1; TRBD2 is a possible D gene (5 bases). The germline V gene has CDR1 LGHNA and CDR2 YSLEER. The length of the CDR3 is 16 residues. The CDR3 DNA reads TGCGATAGCAGCCAAGATTGGGAGTACGCCTACAATGAGCAGTTCTTC. Protein sequence: CDSSQDWEYAYNEQFF.